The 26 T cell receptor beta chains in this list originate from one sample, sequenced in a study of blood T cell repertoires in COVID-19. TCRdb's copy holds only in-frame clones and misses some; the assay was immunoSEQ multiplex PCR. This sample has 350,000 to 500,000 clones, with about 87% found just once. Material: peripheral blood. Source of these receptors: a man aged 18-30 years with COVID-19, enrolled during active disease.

The CDR3 bases are TGTGCCAGCAGCCCAACCGGGACAGCTTCGAATAATTCACCCCTCCACTTT. Protein product: CASSPTGTASNNSPLHF. The chain uses TRBV9 and TRBJ1-6; 7 positions agree with TRBD1. Germline values: CDR1 SGDLS, CDR2 YYNGEE. The CDR3 contains 17 residues. Trimming cost V 4 bases and J 5 bases; bases outside gene matches: 12.

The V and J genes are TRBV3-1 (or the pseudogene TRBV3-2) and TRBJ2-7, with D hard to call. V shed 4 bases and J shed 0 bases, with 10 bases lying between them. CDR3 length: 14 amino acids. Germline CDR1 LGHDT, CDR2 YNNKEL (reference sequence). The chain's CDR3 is CASSRSTNSYEQYF. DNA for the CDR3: TGTGCCAGCAGCCGGTCAACAAACTCCTACGAGCAGTACTTC.

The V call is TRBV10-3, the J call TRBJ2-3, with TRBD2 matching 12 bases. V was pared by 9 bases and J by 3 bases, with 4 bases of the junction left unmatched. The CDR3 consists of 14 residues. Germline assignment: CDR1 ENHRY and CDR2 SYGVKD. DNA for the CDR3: TGTGCCATAAGCGGACTAGCGGGGACAGATACGCAGTATTTT. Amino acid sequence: CAISGLAGTDTQYF.

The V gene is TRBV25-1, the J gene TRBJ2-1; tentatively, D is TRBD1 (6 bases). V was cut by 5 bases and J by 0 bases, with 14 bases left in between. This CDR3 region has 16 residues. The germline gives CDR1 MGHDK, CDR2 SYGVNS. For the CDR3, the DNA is TGTGCCAGCAGTAATTCGACGGACAGCTCCTACAATGAGCAGTTCTTC. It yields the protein CASSNSTDSSYNEQFF.

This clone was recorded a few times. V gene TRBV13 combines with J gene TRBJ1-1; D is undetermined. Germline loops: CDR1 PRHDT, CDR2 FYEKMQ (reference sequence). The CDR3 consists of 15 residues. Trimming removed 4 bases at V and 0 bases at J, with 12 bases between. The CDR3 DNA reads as TGTGCCAGCAGCTCAGTAACTAGGGTGAACACTGAAGCTTTCTTT. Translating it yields CASSSVTRVNTEAFF. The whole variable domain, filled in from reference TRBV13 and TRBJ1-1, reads AAGVIQSPRHLIKEKRETATLKCYPIPRHDTVYWYQQGPGQDPQFLISFYEKMQSDKGSIPDRFSAQQFSDYHSELNMSSLELGDSALYFCASSSVTRVNTEAFFGQGTRLTVV.

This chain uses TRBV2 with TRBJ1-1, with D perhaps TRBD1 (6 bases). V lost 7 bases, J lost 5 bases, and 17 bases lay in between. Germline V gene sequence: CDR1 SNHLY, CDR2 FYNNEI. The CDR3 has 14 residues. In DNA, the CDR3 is TGTGCCAGCAATGAGCAGGGGACGGAAACTGAAGCTTTCTTT. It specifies CASNEQGTETEAFF.

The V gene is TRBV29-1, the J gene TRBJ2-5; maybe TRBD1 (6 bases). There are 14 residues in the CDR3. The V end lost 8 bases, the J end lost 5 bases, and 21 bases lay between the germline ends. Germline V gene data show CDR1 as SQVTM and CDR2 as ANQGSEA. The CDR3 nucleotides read TGCAGCCTTACTACCCTCTTCCAGGGGGAGACCCAGTACTTC. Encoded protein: CSLTTLFQGETQYF.

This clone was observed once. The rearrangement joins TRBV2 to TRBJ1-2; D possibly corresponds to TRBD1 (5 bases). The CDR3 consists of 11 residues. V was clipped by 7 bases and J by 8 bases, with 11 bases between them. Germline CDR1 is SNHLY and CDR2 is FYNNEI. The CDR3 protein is CASTGYLGYTF. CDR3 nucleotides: TGTGCCAGCACAGGGTATCTAGGCTACACCTTC. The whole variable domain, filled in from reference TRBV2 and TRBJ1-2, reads EPEVTQTPSHQVTQMGQEVILRCVPISNHLYFYWYRQILGQKVEFLVSFYNNEISEKSEIFDDQFSVERPDGSNFTLKIRSTKLEDSAMYFCASTGYLGYTFGSGTRLTVV.

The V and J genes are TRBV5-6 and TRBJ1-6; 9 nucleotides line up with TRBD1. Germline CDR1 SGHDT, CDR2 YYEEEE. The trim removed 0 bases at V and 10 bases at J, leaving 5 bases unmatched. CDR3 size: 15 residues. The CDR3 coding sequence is TGTGCCAGCAGCTTGGAAACAGGGGGCTGGTCACCCCTCCACTTT. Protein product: CASSLETGGWSPLHF.

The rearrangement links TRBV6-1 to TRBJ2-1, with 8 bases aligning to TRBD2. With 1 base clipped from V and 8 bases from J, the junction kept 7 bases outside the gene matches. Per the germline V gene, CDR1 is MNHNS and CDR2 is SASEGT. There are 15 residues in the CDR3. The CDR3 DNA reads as TGTGCCAGCAGTGAAGTAGCGGGGAATTTGGATGAGCAGTTCTTC. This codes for CASSEVAGNLDEQFF.

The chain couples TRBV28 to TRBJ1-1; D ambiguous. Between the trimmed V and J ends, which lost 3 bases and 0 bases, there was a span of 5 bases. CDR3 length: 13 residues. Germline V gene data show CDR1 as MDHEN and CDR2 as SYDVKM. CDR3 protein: CASSLGLNTEAFF. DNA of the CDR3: TGTGCCAGCAGTTTGGGCTTGAACACTGAAGCTTTCTTT.

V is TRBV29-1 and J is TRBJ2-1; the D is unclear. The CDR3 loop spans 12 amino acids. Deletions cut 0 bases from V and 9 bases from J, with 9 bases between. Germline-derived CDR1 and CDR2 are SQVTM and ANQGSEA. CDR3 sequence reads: CSVEDRESEQFF. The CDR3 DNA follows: TGCAGCGTTGAAGACCGTGAGAGTGAGCAGTTCTTC.

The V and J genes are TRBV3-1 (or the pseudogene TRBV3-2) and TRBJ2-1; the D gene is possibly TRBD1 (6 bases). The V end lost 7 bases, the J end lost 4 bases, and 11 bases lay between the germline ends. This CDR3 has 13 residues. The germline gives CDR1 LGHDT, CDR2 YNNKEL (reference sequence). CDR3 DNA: TGTGCCAGCACCCAGACAGGATACAATGAGCAGTTCTTC. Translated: CASTQTGYNEQFF.

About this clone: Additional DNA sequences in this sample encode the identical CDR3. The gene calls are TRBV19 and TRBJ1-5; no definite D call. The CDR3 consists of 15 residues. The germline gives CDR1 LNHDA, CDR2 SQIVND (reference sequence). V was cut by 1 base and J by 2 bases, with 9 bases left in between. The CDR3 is CASSIGTRGNQPQHF. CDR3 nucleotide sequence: TGTGCCAGTAGTATAGGGACGAGGGGCAATCAGCCCCAGCATTTT.

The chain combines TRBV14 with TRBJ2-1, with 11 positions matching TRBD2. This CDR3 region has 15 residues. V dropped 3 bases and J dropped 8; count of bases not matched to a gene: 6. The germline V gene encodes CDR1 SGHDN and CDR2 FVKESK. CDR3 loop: CASSHPGLAVDEQFF. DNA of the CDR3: TGTGCCAGCAGCCACCCGGGACTAGCGGTTGATGAGCAGTTCTTC.

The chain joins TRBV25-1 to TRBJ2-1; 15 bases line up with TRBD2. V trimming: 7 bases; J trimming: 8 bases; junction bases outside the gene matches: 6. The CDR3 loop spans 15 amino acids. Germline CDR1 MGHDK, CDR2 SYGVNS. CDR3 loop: CASTGTSGGNYEQFF. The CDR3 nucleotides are TGTGCCAGCACCGGGACTAGCGGGGGGAACTATGAGCAGTTCTTC.

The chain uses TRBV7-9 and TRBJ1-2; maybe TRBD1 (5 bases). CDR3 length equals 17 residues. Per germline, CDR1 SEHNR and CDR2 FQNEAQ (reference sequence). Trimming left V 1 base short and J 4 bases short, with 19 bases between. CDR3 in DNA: TGTGCCAGCAGCTTAGAGATCCAGAGGGACTCCGGCTATGGCTACACCTTC. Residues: CASSLEIQRDSGYGYTF.

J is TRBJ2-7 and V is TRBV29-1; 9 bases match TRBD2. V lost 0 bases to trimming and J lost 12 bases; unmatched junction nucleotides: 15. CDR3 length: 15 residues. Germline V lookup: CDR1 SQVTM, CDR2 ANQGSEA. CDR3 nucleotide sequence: TGCAGCGTTGAAGAGCATGCTAGCGGGACCCCTGGGGCGTACTTC. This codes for CSVEEHASGTPGAYF.

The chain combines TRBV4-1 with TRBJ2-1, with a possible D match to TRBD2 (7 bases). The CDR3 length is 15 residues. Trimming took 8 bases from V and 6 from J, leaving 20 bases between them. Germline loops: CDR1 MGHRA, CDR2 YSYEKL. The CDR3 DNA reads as TGCGCCAGCGGGAGGGGGGGGGCCCCCGGCAATGAGCAGTTCTTC. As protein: CASGRGGAPGNEQFF.

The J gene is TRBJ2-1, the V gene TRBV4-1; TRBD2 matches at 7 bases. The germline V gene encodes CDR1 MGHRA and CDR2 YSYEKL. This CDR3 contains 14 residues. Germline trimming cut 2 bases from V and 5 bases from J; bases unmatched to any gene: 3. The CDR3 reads CASSQSRGDNEQFF. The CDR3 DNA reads TGCGCCAGCAGCCAAAGCCGGGGGGACAATGAGCAGTTCTTC.

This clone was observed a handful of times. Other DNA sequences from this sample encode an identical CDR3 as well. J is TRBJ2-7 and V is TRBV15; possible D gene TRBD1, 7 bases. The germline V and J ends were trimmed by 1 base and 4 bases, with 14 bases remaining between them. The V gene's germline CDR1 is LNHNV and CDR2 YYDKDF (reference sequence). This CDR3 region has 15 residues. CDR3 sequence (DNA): TGTGCCACCAGCAGAGTCGGAGGGGGCACGTACGAGCAGTACTTC. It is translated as CATSRVGGGTYEQYF.

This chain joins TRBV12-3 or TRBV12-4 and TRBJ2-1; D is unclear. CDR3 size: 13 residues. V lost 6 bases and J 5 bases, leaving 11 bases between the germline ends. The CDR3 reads CASRPRYDNEQFF. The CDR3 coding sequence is TGTGCCAGCAGACCTCGCTACGACAATGAGCAGTTCTTC.

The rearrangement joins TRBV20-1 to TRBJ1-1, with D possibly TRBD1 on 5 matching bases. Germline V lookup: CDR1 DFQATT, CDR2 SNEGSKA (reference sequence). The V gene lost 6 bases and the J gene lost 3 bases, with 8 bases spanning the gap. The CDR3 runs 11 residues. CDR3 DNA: TGCAGTGCGCAGGGCGACACTGAAGCTTTCTTT. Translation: CSAQGDTEAFF.

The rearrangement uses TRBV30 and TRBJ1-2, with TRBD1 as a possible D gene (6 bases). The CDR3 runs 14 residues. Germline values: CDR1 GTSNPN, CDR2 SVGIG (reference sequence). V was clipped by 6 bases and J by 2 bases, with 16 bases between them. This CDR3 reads CACSGTYLNYGYTF. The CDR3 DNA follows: TGTGCCTGTTCCGGGACATACTTAAACTATGGCTACACCTTC.

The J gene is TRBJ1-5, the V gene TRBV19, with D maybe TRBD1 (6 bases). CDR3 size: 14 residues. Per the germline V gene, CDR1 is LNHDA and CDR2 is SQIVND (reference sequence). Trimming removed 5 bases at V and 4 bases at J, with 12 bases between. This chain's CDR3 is CASSRRGQNQPQHF. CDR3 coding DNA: TGTGCCAGTAGTCGCCGAGGACAGAATCAGCCCCAGCATTTT.

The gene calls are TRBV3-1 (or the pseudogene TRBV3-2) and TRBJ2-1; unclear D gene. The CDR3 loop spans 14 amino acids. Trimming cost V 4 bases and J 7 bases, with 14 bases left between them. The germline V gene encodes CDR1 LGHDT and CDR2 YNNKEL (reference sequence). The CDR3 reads CASSRTVEWNEQFF. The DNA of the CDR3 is TGTGCCAGCAGCCGTACAGTAGAGTGGAATGAGCAGTTCTTC.